The present entry profiles one T cell receptor (beta chain) with its context. This sample is drawn from a study of shared clonotypes between healthy human individuals. Germline CDR1 and CDR2: SGDLS and YYNGEE. This CDR3 is built from 15 residues. V trimming: 4 bases; J trimming: 9 bases; junction bases outside the gene matches: 13. Positive CCR7 selection of CD45RO-negative cells yielded the naive CD8 cells, and terminally differentiated effector memory CD45RA+ cells were excluded. This table comes from immunoSEQ multiplex PCR, and its TCRdb copy is limited to in-frame clones, with some not included. The sample lists about 2 million clones; about 95% were seen once.

The TCR comes from a man younger than 30 in good health. Source material: naive CD8+ T cells sorted from blood. This chain connects TRBV9 to TRBJ2-1; the match to TRBD1 covers 7 bases. The CDR3 nucleotides read TGTGCCAGCAGCTTCGGTACAGGGGTCTTCACTGAGCAGTTCTTC. Its protein is CASSFGTGVFTEQFF.